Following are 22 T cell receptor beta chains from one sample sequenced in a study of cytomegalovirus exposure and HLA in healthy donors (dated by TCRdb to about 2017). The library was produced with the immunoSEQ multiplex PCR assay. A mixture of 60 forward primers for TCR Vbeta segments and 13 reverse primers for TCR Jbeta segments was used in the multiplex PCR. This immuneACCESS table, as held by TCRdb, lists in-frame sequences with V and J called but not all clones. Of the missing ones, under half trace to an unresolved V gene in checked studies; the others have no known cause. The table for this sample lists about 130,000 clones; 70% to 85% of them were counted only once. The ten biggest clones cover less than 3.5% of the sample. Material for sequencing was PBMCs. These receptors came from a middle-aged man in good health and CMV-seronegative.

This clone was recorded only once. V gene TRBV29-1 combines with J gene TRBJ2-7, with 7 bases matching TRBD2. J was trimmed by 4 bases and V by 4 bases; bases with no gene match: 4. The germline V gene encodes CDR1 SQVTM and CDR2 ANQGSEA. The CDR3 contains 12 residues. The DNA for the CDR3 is TGCAGCGTTGTTTTGGGGGGGTACGAGCAGTACTTC. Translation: CSVVLGGYEQYF.

CDR3 region: CASSLGRGLSEKLFF. In nucleotides, the CDR3 is TGCGCCAGCAGCTTGGGAAGGGGGCTGAGTGAAAAACTGTTTTTT. The chain couples TRBV5-1 to TRBJ1-4; 7 nucleotides match TRBD1. There are 15 residues in the CDR3. Germline CDR1 SGHRS, CDR2 YFSETQ. V lost 0 bases and J lost 7; bases outside the gene matches: 6.

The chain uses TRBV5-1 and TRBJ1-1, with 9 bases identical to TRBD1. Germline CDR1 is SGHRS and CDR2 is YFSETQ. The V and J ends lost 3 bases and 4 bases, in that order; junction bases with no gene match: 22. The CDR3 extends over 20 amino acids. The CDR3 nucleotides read TGCGCCAGCAGCTGGGCATGGGGTAACCCGGGACAGGGCCGGGGCACTGAAGCTTTCTTT. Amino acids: CASSWAWGNPGQGRGTEAFF.

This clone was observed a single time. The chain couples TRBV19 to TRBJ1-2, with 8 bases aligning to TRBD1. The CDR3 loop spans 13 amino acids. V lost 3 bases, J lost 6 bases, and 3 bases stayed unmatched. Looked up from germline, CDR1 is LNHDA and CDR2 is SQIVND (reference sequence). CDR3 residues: CASSIRGRDGYTF. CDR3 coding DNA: TGTGCCAGTAGTATCAGGGGGCGGGATGGCTACACCTTC.

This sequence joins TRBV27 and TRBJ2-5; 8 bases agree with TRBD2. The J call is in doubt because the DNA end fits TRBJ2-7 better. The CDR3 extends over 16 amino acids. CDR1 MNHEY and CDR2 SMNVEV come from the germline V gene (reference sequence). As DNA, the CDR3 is TGTGCCAGCAGTCTACTGCCGGGGACTAGAGTCTACGAGCAGTACTTC. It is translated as CASSLLPGTRVYEQYF.

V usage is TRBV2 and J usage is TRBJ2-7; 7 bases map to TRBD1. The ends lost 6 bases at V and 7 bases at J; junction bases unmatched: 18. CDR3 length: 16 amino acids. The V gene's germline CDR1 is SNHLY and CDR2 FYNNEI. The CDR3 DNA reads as TGTGCCAGCAGCGCCCGACAGGGCAACCCGATGGGGGAGCAGTACTTC. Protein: CASSARQGNPMGEQYF. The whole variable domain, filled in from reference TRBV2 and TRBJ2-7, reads EPEVTQTPSHQVTQMGQEVILRCVPISNHLYFYWYRQILGQKVEFLVSFYNNEISEKSEIFDDQFSVERPDGSNFTLKIRSTKLEDSAMYFCASSARQGNPMGEQYFGPGTRLTVT.

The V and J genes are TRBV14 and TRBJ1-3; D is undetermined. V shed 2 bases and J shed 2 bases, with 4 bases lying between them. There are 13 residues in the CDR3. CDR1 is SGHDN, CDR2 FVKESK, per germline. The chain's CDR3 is CASSQITGNTIYF. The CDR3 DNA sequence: TGTGCCAGCAGCCAAATCACTGGAAACACCATATATTTT.

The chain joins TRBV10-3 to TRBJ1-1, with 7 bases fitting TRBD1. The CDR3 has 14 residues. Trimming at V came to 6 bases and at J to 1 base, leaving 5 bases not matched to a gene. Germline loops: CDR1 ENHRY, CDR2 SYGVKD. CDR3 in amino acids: CAIRPGQTNTEAFF. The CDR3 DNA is TGTGCCATCAGACCGGGACAGACGAACACTGAAGCTTTCTTT.

CDR3: CASSSATQGNQPQHF. CDR3 sequence (DNA): TGTGCCAGCAGCTCCGCAACTCAGGGAAATCAGCCCCAGCATTTT. The genes are TRBV5-6 and TRBJ1-5; a possible D gene is TRBD1 (5 bases). The CDR3 consists of 15 residues. V lost 3 bases to trimming and J lost 4 bases, with 14 bases between them. Per germline, CDR1 SGHDT and CDR2 YYEEEE.

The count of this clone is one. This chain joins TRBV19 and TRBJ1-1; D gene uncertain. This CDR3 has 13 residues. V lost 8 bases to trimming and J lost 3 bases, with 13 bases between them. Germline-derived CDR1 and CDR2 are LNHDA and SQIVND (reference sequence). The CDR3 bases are TGTGCCAGTCAAGGGCGGCGGGACACTGAAGCTTTCTTT. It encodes CASQGRRDTEAFF.

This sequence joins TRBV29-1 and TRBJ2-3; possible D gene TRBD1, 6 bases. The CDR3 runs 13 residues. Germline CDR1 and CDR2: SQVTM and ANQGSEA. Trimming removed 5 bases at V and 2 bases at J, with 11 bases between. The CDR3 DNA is TGCAGCGTTCCTACAGGGTACACAGATACGCAGTATTTT. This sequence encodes CSVPTGYTDTQYF.

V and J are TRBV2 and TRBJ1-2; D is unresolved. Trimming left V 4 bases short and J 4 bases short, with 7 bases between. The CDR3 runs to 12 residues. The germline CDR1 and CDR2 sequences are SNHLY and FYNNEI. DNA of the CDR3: TGTGCCAGCAGTGCCCCGGGCTATGGCTACACCTTC. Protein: CASSAPGYGYTF.

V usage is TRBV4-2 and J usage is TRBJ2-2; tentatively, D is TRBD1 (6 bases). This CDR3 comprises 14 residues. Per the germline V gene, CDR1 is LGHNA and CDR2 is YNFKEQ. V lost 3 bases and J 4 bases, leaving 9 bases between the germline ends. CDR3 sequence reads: CASSHGQSTGELFF. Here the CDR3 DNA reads TGTGCCAGCAGCCACGGACAGTCCACCGGGGAGCTGTTTTTT.

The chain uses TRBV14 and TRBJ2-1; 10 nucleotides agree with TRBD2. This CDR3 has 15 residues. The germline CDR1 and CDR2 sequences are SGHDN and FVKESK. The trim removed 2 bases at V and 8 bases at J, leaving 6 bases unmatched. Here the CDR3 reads CASSQLAGGGYEQFF. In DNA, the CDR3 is TGTGCCAGCAGCCAATTAGCGGGGGGCGGTTATGAGCAGTTCTTC. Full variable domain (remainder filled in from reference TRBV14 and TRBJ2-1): EAGVTQFPSHSVIEKGQTVTLRCDPISGHDNLYWYRRVMGKEIKFLLHFVKESKQDESGMPNNRFLAERTGGTYSTLKVQPAELEDSGVYFCASSQLAGGGYEQFFGPGTRLTVL.

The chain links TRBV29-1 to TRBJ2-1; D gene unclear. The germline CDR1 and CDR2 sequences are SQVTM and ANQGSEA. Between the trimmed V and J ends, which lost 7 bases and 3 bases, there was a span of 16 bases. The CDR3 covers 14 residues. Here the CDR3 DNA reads TGCAGCGCCCATCGGCCCCGGAGCTACAATGAGCAGTTCTTC. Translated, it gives CSAHRPRSYNEQFF.

This chain's CDR3 is CASSDAGGGTEAFF. The CDR3 DNA reads as TGTGCCAGCAGTGATGCGGGAGGAGGTACTGAAGCTTTCTTT. This chain uses TRBV6-1 with TRBJ1-1; no clear D. With 3 bases removed from V and 5 bases from J, the gap between germline ends came to 13 bases. The CDR3 runs to 14 residues. Germline V lookup: CDR1 MNHNS, CDR2 SASEGT.

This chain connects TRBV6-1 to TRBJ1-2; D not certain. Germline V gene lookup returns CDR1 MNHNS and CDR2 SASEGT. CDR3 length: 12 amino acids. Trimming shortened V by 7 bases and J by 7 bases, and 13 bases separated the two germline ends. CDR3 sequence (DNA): TGTGCCAGCACACGGGAGATTTCTGGCTACACCTTC. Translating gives CASTREISGYTF.

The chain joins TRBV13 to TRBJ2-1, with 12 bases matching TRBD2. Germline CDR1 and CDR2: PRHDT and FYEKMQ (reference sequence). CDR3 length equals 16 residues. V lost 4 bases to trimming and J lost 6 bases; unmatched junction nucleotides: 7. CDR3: CASSYRLAGAPNEQFF. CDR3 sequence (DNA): TGTGCCAGCAGCTACCGACTAGCGGGGGCCCCCAATGAGCAGTTCTTC.

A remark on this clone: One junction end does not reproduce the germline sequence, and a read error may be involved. The CDR3 protein is CASSLALTGTDAFF. DNA of the CDR3: TGTGCCAGCAGCTTAGCCCTGACAGGGACTGACGCTTTCTTT. This chain connects TRBV7-9 to TRBJ1-1; TRBD1 matches 7 bases. The germline V gene encodes CDR1 SEHNR and CDR2 FQNEAQ (reference sequence). CDR3 length: 14 residues.

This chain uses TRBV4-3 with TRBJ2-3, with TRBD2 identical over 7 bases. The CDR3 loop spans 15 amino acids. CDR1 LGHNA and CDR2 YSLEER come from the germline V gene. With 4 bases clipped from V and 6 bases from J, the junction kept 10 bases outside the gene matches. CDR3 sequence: CASSLSSGSLDTQYF. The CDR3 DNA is TGCGCCAGCAGCCTCTCTAGCGGTTCCTTGGATACGCAGTATTTT.

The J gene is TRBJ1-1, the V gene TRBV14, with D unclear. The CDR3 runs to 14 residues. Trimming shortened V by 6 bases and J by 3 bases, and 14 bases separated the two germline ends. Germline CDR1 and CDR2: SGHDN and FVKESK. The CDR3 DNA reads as TGTGCCAGCAGAAGACGGGTTCTAGACACTGAAGCTTTCTTT. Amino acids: CASRRRVLDTEAFF.

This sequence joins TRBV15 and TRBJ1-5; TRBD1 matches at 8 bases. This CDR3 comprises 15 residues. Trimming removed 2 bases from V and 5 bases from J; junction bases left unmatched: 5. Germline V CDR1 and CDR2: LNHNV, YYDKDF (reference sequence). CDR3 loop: CATSRRTGPDQPQHF. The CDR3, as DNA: TGTGCCACCAGCAGAAGGACAGGGCCTGATCAGCCCCAGCATTTT.